Detailed here is one TCR beta chain. Data came from immunoSEQ multiplex PCR; TCRdb stores just in-frame clones and leaves some out. This table has roughly 90,000 clones, approximately 92% appearing once. This entry comes from a study of T cell changes during pregnancy in multiple sclerosis. The CDR3 loop spans 14 amino acids. Per the germline V gene, CDR1 is MNHNS and CDR2 is SASEGT. V trimming: 4 bases; J trimming: 3 bases; junction bases outside the gene matches: 5. This sequence was found in a female donor with multiple sclerosis, enrolled in a pregnancy study. This rearrangement joins TRBV6-1 to TRBJ1-1; 7 positions match TRBD1. Sequencing was performed on peripheral blood, taken in the first trimester of pregnancy. The CDR3 is CASSVGQADTEAFF. Written as DNA, the CDR3 is TGTGCCAGCAGTGTCGGACAGGCCGACACTGAAGCTTTCTTT.